Shown below are 10 T cell receptor beta chains from a single sample sequenced in a study of blood T cell repertoires in COVID-19. Sequencing was performed with immunoSEQ multiplex PCR; in TCRdb, only in-frame clones are kept and a portion is missing. Of fewer than 300,000 clones listed, more than 80% are singletons. What was sequenced was PBMCs or T cells enriched from blood (not recorded which). The receptors stem from a woman in her 30s who had recovered from COVID-19.

The V call is TRBV29-1, the J call TRBJ2-3; 11 bases match TRBD2. J was trimmed by 3 bases and V by 6 bases; bases with no gene match: 8. Germline V CDR1 and CDR2: SQVTM, ANQGSEA. This CDR3 has 15 residues. CDR3 nucleotide sequence: TGCAGCGTGAGATCCGGGACTAGCGGAACAGATACGCAGTATTTT. It specifies CSVRSGTSGTDTQYF.

This chain uses TRBV20-1 with TRBJ2-1, with D unclear. V lost 1 base and J lost 10, with 5 bases in between. This CDR3 is built from 10 residues. The germline CDR1 and CDR2 sequences are DFQATT and SNEGSKA (reference sequence). The CDR3 DNA reads as TGCAGTGCTAGAGTGCGGGAGCAGTTCTTC. Protein sequence: CSARVREQFF.

The chain employs TRBV6-2 or TRBV6-3 and TRBJ2-7; TRBD1 matches 9 bases. Germline lookup yields CDR1 MNHEY and CDR2 SVGEGT. Unmatched junction bases numbered 12, after V lost 8 bases and J lost 1 base. The CDR3 has 16 residues. The CDR3 region is CASGLIPGQGSYEQYF. CDR3 in DNA: TGTGCCAGCGGCCTGATACCGGGACAGGGATCCTACGAGCAGTACTTC.

The chain recombines TRBV5-1 with TRBJ1-1; D is ambiguous. This CDR3 is 14 amino acids long. The germline V gene encodes CDR1 SGHRS and CDR2 YFSETQ. Trimming removed 0 bases from V and 5 bases from J, with 11 bases in between. In DNA, the CDR3 is TGCGCCAGCAGCTTGGCGGGAGCTCGGACTGAAGCTTTCTTT. It codes for CASSLAGARTEAFF.

This clone was observed a single time. V usage is TRBV5-6 and J usage is TRBJ1-2; 7 bases match TRBD1. V lost 4 bases to trimming and J lost 6 bases; unmatched junction nucleotides: 9. Germline values: CDR1 SGHDT, CDR2 YYEEEE. The CDR3 has 14 amino acids. The CDR3 region is CASSNVRGSDGYTF. CDR3 DNA: TGTGCCAGCAGCAACGTCAGGGGGTCAGATGGCTACACCTTC.

The chain has TRBV9 and TRBJ2-2, with 7 bases lining up with TRBD2. The V segment lost 5 bases and the J segment 5 bases; nucleotides outside the gene matches: 3. The CDR3 is 13 amino acids. CDR1 SGDLS and CDR2 YYNGEE come from the germline V gene. The CDR3 bases are TGTGCCAGCAGTTCCGGGGGGACCGGGGAGCTGTTTTTT. This sequence encodes CASSSGGTGELFF.

The genes are TRBV5-8 and TRBJ2-5; the match to TRBD2 covers 14 bases. V trimming: 4 bases; J trimming: 2 bases; junction bases outside the gene matches: 10. Germline CDR1 is SGHTS and CDR2 is YDEGEE. The CDR3 covers 18 residues. The CDR3 loop reads CASSAAPGLAGEQETQYF. CDR3 coding DNA: TGTGCCAGCAGCGCGGCTCCGGGACTAGCGGGAGAGCAAGAGACCCAGTACTTC.

This chain links TRBV19 with TRBJ2-7; tentative D call: TRBD1 (6 bases). Germline loops: CDR1 LNHDA, CDR2 SQIVND (reference sequence). There are 15 residues in the CDR3. V lost 4 bases and J lost 2, with 15 bases in between. Here the CDR3 reads CASSNYREQAYEQYF. CDR3 nucleotides: TGTGCCAGTAGTAACTACAGGGAGCAAGCCTACGAGCAGTACTTC.

The table lists this clone with a count of one. The J gene is TRBJ1-5, the V gene TRBV7-3, with TRBD1 identical over 11 bases. The CDR3 sequence is 17 residues long. Germline CDR1 SGHTA, CDR2 FQGTGA. V was clipped by 4 bases and J by 0 bases; unmatched bases: 5. The DNA for the CDR3 is TGTGCCAGCAGCTCCGGACAGGGGGCGGCTAGCAATCAGCCCCAGCATTTT. This codes for CASSSGQGAASNQPQHF.

Written as DNA, the CDR3 is TGTGCCAGCAGTCCCCGGGGAAACACCATATATTTT. Its protein is CASSPRGNTIYF. The gene calls are TRBV6-5 and TRBJ1-3; no firm D call. Between the trimmed V and J ends, which lost 5 bases and 4 bases, there was a span of 6 bases. The CDR3 contains 12 residues. Germline loops: CDR1 MNHEY, CDR2 SVGAGI.